These 23 T cell receptor beta chains were all obtained from the same sample, sequenced in a study of blood T cell repertoires in COVID-19. Method: immunoSEQ multiplex PCR; TCRdb's copy keeps in-frame clones and lacks some. The sample has roughly 240,000 clones, about 82% seen once. Material: PBMCs or T cells enriched from blood (not recorded which). All receptors come from a woman in her 50s who had recovered from COVID-19.

V and J are TRBV4-1 and TRBJ2-1; the match to TRBD2 covers 13 bases. Germline lookup yields CDR1 MGHRA and CDR2 YSYEKL. J gave up 5 bases and V 3 bases, and 10 bases lay outside the gene matches. The length of the CDR3 is 18 residues. Here the CDR3 reads CASSQPRLAGGPHNEQFF. The CDR3, as DNA: TGCGCCAGCAGCCAGCCGAGACTAGCGGGAGGCCCTCACAATGAGCAGTTCTTC.

As for this clone: Germline and junction disagree at one end, which may indicate a read error. The V gene is TRBV4-2, the J gene TRBJ2-7; 9 positions match TRBD2. The CDR3 is 16 amino acids. Germline CDR1 and CDR2: LGHNA and YNFKEQ. CDR3 DNA sequence: TGTGCCAGCAGCAAAGATGGGACTAGCCTTAGCTACGAGCAGTACTTC. This gives the protein CASSKDGTSLSYEQYF.

J is TRBJ2-1 and V is TRBV10-3, with TRBD2 matching 7 bases. V dropped 5 bases and J dropped 3; count of bases not matched to a gene: 7. The germline V gene has CDR1 ENHRY and CDR2 SYGVKD. The CDR3 consists of 15 residues. The CDR3 reads CAISTGTTSYNEQFF. CDR3 sequence (DNA): TGTGCCATCAGTACCGGGACTACAAGCTACAATGAGCAGTTCTTC.

The V gene is TRBV7-2, the J gene TRBJ2-1; 12 nucleotides match TRBD2. CDR3 length equals 14 residues. Trimming cost V 5 bases and J 6 bases; bases outside gene matches: 2. Germline V CDR1 and CDR2: SGHTA, FQGNSA. CDR3 sequence reads: CASSGTSGRNEQFF. The CDR3 DNA sequence: TGTGCCAGCAGCGGGACTAGCGGGCGCAATGAGCAGTTCTTC. Full variable domain (remainder filled in from reference TRBV7-2 and TRBJ2-1): GAGVSQSPSNKVTEKGKDVELRCDPISGHTALYWYRQSLGQGLEFLIYFQGNSAPDKSGLPSDRFSAERTGGSVSTLTIQRTQQEDSAVYLCASSGTSGRNEQFFGPGTRLTVL.

The chain links TRBV28 to TRBJ2-1; 7 nucleotides match TRBD1. This CDR3 has 12 amino acids. CDR1 MDHEN and CDR2 SYDVKM come from the germline V gene. V was clipped by 2 bases and J by 14 bases; unmatched bases: 6. The CDR3 nucleotides are TGTGCCAGCAGTTTAAACAGGGGAAAAAAGTTCTTC. Translation gives CASSLNRGKKFF.

The chain uses TRBV4-3 and TRBJ2-1, with 8 positions matching TRBD2. Germline lookup yields CDR1 LGHNA and CDR2 YSLEER. The CDR3 has 16 amino acids. V lost 0 bases to trimming and J lost 3 bases; unmatched junction nucleotides: 4. DNA of the CDR3: TGCGCCAGCAGCCAAGAGCTCGGGACTAGCTACAATGAGCAGTTCTTC. This translates into CASSQELGTSYNEQFF.

The genes are TRBV30 and TRBJ2-1; perhaps TRBD2 as D (6 bases). This CDR3 spans 14 amino acids. V was shortened by 3 bases and J by 4 bases, with 13 bases between the two germline ends. CDR1 GTSNPN and CDR2 SVGIG come from the germline V gene (reference sequence). CDR3 sequence reads: CAWSVGGPYNEQFF. Written as DNA, the CDR3 is TGTGCCTGGAGCGTGGGAGGCCCTTACAATGAGCAGTTCTTC.

The chain recombines TRBV5-4 with TRBJ2-7; 7 bases fit TRBD1. The CDR3 totals 15 residues. J gave up 1 base and V 0 bases, and 4 bases lay outside the gene matches. The germline V gene has CDR1 SGHNT and CDR2 YYREEE (reference sequence). As DNA, the CDR3 is TGTGCCAGCAGCTTGGGAGGGGACAGTTCCTACGAGCAGTACTTC. This translates into CASSLGGDSSYEQYF.

The genes are TRBV15 and TRBJ2-7, with TRBD2 matching 7 bases. The ends lost 5 bases at V and 5 bases at J; junction bases unmatched: 6. This CDR3 has 13 residues. Germline V gene data show CDR1 as LNHNV and CDR2 as YYDKDF (reference sequence). The CDR3 DNA reads as TGTGCCACCAGCTTGGGCGGGGGTGACGAGCAGTACTTC. Translating it yields CATSLGGGDEQYF.

This sequence joins TRBV18 and TRBJ2-1, with D uncertain. Germline loops: CDR1 KGHSH, CDR2 LQKENI. V was shortened by 2 bases and J by 10 bases, with 12 bases between the two germline ends. The CDR3 spans 13 residues. In DNA form, the CDR3 reads TGTGCCAGCTCACCAGAGCTGCAGGCGGAGCAGTTCTTC. This sequence encodes CASSPELQAEQFF.

The gene calls are TRBV30 and TRBJ1-5; 10 bases are a match to TRBD1. The CDR3 extends over 16 amino acids. Trimming removed 3 bases from V and 0 bases from J; junction bases left unmatched: 5. CDR1 and CDR2 from the germline V gene are GTSNPN and SVGIG (reference sequence). DNA of the CDR3: TGTGCCTGGAGCAGGGACAGGGGAGGTAGCAATCAGCCCCAGCATTTT. This translates into CAWSRDRGGSNQPQHF.

The chain employs TRBV14 and TRBJ2-7; TRBD1 is a possible D gene (5 bases). CDR1 SGHDN and CDR2 FVKESK come from the germline V gene. CDR3 length: 15 amino acids. V lost 0 bases and J 2 bases, leaving 11 bases between the germline ends. CDR3 sequence (DNA): TGTGCCAGCAGCCAAGAGGCAGGGTTGGCCTACGAGCAGTACTTC. Translated, it gives CASSQEAGLAYEQYF.

The chain employs TRBV7-8 and TRBJ1-1; 7 bases align to TRBD1. This CDR3 is built from 13 residues. Germline V gives CDR1 SGHVS, CDR2 FQNEAQ. V shed 8 bases, J shed 1 base, and the junction held 4 bases outside the gene matches. In nucleotides, the CDR3 is TGTGCCAGCGGGGGACAGAGGAACACTGAAGCTTTCTTT. It translates to CASGGQRNTEAFF.

The V call is TRBV3-1 (or the pseudogene TRBV3-2), the J call TRBJ1-1; D may be TRBD1 (5 bases). CDR1 is LGHDT and CDR2 is YNNKEL in the germline V gene (reference sequence). This CDR3 contains 15 residues. The V end lost 2 bases, the J end lost 1 base, and 11 bases lay between the germline ends. CDR3 DNA sequence: TGTGCCAGCAGCCAAAGGGGTCAGGAGAACACTGAAGCTTTCTTT. Its protein is CASSQRGQENTEAFF.

J is TRBJ1-6 and V is TRBV24-1; 8 nucleotides line up with TRBD1. Trimming removed 2 bases from V and 7 bases from J; junction bases left unmatched: 6. CDR1 and CDR2 from the germline V gene are KGHDR and SFDVKD. The CDR3 extends over 16 amino acids. The CDR3 DNA is TGTGCCACCAGTGATTCCAGGACAGGGATGAATTCACCCCTCCACTTT. Amino acid sequence: CATSDSRTGMNSPLHF.

The chain uses TRBV6-5 and TRBJ2-1; 12 positions match TRBD1. The CDR3 is 13 amino acids. Germline CDR1 MNHEY, CDR2 SVGAGI. V shed 5 bases, J shed 12 bases, and the junction held 5 bases outside the gene matches. The CDR3 protein is CASSPGTGGRQFF. The CDR3 region has the DNA TGTGCCAGCAGTCCCGGGACAGGGGGCAGGCAGTTCTTC.

J is TRBJ2-1 and V is TRBV5-6; maybe TRBD2 (7 bases). The V gene lost 3 bases and the J gene lost 9 bases, with 13 bases spanning the gap. Germline V gene sequence: CDR1 SGHDT, CDR2 YYEEEE. This CDR3 has 13 amino acids. The CDR3 here is CASSWSGEGEQFF. As DNA, the CDR3 is TGTGCCAGCAGCTGGTCAGGGGAGGGTGAGCAGTTCTTC.

V is TRBV9 and J is TRBJ2-7; 7 nucleotides match TRBD1. This CDR3 is 15 amino acids long. V shed 4 bases, J shed 5 bases, and the junction held 12 bases outside the gene matches. Germline assignment: CDR1 SGDLS and CDR2 YYNGEE. CDR3 DNA: TGTGCCAGCAGCCCAACAGGGGAAAGCTACCACGAGCAGTACTTC. Residues: CASSPTGESYHEQYF.

The chain uses TRBV27 and TRBJ1-2; D is undetermined. The V gene's germline CDR1 is MNHEY and CDR2 SMNVEV (reference sequence). Trimming took off 1 base at V and 8 bases at J, with 14 bases between the two ends. The CDR3 contains 14 residues. The CDR3 spells CASSLYPGGYGYTF. DNA for the CDR3: TGTGCCAGCAGTTTATACCCCGGAGGGTACGGCTACACCTTC.

The chain joins TRBV20-1 to TRBJ2-1; D gene unclear. Trimming took 6 bases from V and 6 from J, leaving 9 bases between them. Germline V gene lookup returns CDR1 DFQATT and CDR2 SNEGSKA (reference sequence). The CDR3 is 11 amino acids. The CDR3 spells CSAPAGNEQFF. Written as DNA, the CDR3 is TGCAGTGCCCCCGCCGGCAATGAGCAGTTCTTC.

This chain uses TRBV6-1 with TRBJ2-3, with 15 bases that match TRBD2. CDR3 length equals 19 residues. CDR1 and CDR2 from the germline V gene are MNHNS and SASEGT. J was trimmed by 0 bases and V by 4 bases; bases with no gene match: 8. The CDR3 protein is CASSARTSGGGSSTDTQYF. CDR3 bases: TGTGCCAGCAGTGCCCGGACTAGCGGGGGGGGATCTAGCACAGATACGCAGTATTTT.

This sequence joins TRBV28 and TRBJ2-3; 9 bases are a match to TRBD2. The CDR3 contains 17 residues. From germline, CDR1 is MDHEN and CDR2 SYDVKM. The V gene end was trimmed by 7 bases and the J gene end by 0 bases; junction bases not matched to a gene: 11. This chain's CDR3 is CASTLPLAGKSTDTQYF. CDR3 DNA: TGTGCCAGCACCCTACCCCTAGCGGGGAAGAGCACAGATACGCAGTATTTT.

This chain connects TRBV30 to TRBJ2-5; D is possibly TRBD1 (5 bases). Germline V gene data show CDR1 as GTSNPN and CDR2 as SVGIG (reference sequence). Trimming took 0 bases from V and 7 from J, leaving 18 bases between them. CDR3 length equals 15 residues. The CDR3 is CAWSVKGSGYGTQYF. The CDR3 bases are TGTGCCTGGAGTGTAAAGGGGTCTGGGTATGGGACCCAGTACTTC.